This TCR beta chain emerged from a study of shared clonotypes between healthy human individuals (dated by TCRdb to 2018 to 2020). About the study as a whole: The cohort included a few men and two women between 18 and 49 years of age. Per donor, three plates each were used for CD4 naive and CD4 memory, two for CD8 naive, and one for CD8 memory. The study deeply sequenced blood TCR repertoires of several healthy adults to estimate repertoire size and the extent of clonotype sharing between individuals. Libraries were prepared and TCR repertoires were sequenced by different laboratories using diverse techniques, in order to increase sequencing depth and limit assay-specific biases. Between about 0.94 and 8.9 billion PBMCs per donor were obtained by leukapheresis.

This clone was seen many times. No antigen is known for it. No much larger clone is present one base from it, and per-base qualities are unavailable. Relative to germline, V is 0 bases shorter and J is 2 bases shorter, with 5 bases between their ends. Measured from the cysteine to the phenylalanine, the CDR3 is 14 residues long. The DNA shown is the 42-base CDR3, in frame from base 1. Per the germline V gene (reference sequence), LNHDA is the CDR1 and SQIVND is the CDR2. Healthy HIV-negative adults with no recently reported acute infections or vaccinations were included as donors. All donors were Caucasian adults living in Nashville, Tennessee, USA. CD4+ T cells were enriched by magnetic negative selection; naive cells were then positively selected on CD45RA, and the negative fraction formed the memory subset. Blood was collected by leukapheresis, and PBMCs were isolated by Ficoll-Histopaque density gradient centrifugation and then cryopreserved in liquid nitrogen vapor phase. Purity and quantity of every magnetically sorted T cell population were checked by analytical flow cytometry. Genomic DNA was isolated from every sorted fraction and measured by UV absorbance on a Nanodrop 2000c.

TCR CDR3 regions were amplified from genomic DNA by multiplex PCR using the deep immunoSEQ assay. For each cell subset, the extracted genomic DNA was distributed evenly across all wells of several immunoSEQ 96-well plates, and each plate served as one replicate. Each replicate PCR for sorted subsets received around 0.2 ug genomic DNA, equal to tens of thousands of T cell genomes. The purified libraries were quantified using a Qubit 3.0 fluorometer, sized with a Bioanalyzer 2100, and then quantified again using the KAPA Library Quantification kit. A separate single-read 150-cycle Illumina NextSeq 550 flow cell was used to sequence each immunoSEQ 96-well plate. In the source study's methods: Because the immunoSEQ output included only junctional sequences and no quality scores, the filtering could not be the same as the filtering used for full-length reads. To assign V/J genes and CDR3, sequences were annotated against IMGT germline references using PyIR, a Python wrapper for IgBLAST v1.9. Reads were removed for weak V/J assignments (E-value above 1e-6), missing CDR3, stop codons, out-of-frame junctions, or ambiguous translated residues. V3J clonotypes were defined as sequences sharing an identical inferred V gene, J gene, and CDR3 amino acid sequence. Percentage overlap between repertoires was computed as shared unique clonotypes divided by the size of the smaller repertoire. Three approaches were used to assess repertoire richness: RTK rarefaction, the Chao1 estimator, and Recon v2.1 estimates of unobserved clonotypes. Generation probabilities were computed with OLGA for all TCRbeta clonotypes obtained by the gDNA method from four donors. In TCRdb, the immuneACCESS table is reduced to in-frame sequences with V and J assigned. These tables do not hold every clone; where another copy was compared, an unresolved V gene accounts for under half, and the others remain unexplained. Clonal size and the V and J genes are those of that table, whereas D and trimming came from the DNA. The sample table contains over a million clones; only one count was recorded for roughly 80% of them. Approximately 1.5% of the sample is taken by the ten largest.

Summary of the overall study and its limitations: Estimated clonotype richness was generally larger for naive than for memory subsets. Rarefaction of sorted-subset datasets indicated incomplete sequencing despite the large sequencing depth. Pairwise subsampling indicated that sequencing depth was expected to affect the degree of clonotype sharing among donors. Approximately 5% of naive CD4, 3.5% of naive CD8, about 2.5% of memory CD4, and approximately 0.39% of memory CD8 clonotypes were shared across several donors. Only blood was sampled, and tissue TCR repertoires likely differ from those in blood. Because the study included only a small number of donors, the genetic and exposure-history diversity represented was limited. Compared with non-shared clonotypes, the clonotypes found in all four sorted-subset donors had higher generation probabilities.

The TCR was taken from a man aged 18 to 29 in good health. The rearrangement combines TRBV19 with TRBJ1-5; the D gene is unclear. Sequenced input: memory CD4+ T cells sorted from blood. The cell subset or site label on this specimen signifies: CD45RA-negative fraction. The DNA sequence is as follows: TGTGCCAGTAGTATAGAATTGGGCAATCAGCCCCAGCATTTT. Protein translation: CASSIELGNQPQHF. The variable domain in full, with residues beyond the CDR3 obtained from the reference TRBV19 and TRBJ1-5 genes, is DGGITQSPKYLFRKEGQNVTLSCEQNLNHDAMYWYRQDPGQGLRLIYYSQIVNDFQKGDIAEGYSVSREKKESFPLTVTSAQKNPTAFYLCASSIELGNQPQHFGDGTRLSIL.